A selection of T cell receptor beta chains follows, all from one sample in a study of T cell changes during pregnancy in multiple sclerosis. Clones were sequenced by immunoSEQ multiplex PCR, and TCRdb holds only the in-frame ones, with some missing. Here the sample spans 50,000 to 75,000 clones, about 93% being singletons. Sequenced material: CD8+ T cells from peripheral blood mononuclear cells, taken in the third trimester of pregnancy. The receptors were sampled from a female donor with multiple sclerosis, enrolled in a pregnancy study. CDR3s include the opening cysteine and the closing phenylalanine or tryptophan. A D gene is named only where the DNA matches it firmly. Where a row states a size, it is once, few, many or the class of an expanded clone; other rows omit it.

j_call,cdr3_length,d_call,clone_size,v_call,cdr3_aa,cdr3_nt
TRBJ2-1,14,TRBD2,NA,TRBV14,CASSSLAGGGEQFF,TGTGCCAGCAGCTCACTAGCGGGAGGGGGCGAGCAGTTCTTC
TRBJ2-1,15,TRBD2,NA,TRBV7-9,CASSLAGLGYNEQFF,TGTGCCAGCAGCTTAGCTGGACTAGGCTACAATGAGCAGTTCTTC
TRBJ2-3,16,TRBD2,NA,TRBV5-1,CASGGDASGVTDTQYF,TGCGCCAGCGGGGGGGATGCTAGCGGAGTCACAGATACGCAGTATTTT
TRBJ2-1,10,NA,NA,TRBV2,CASKGFEQFF,TGTGCCAGCAAGGGGTTTGAGCAGTTCTTC
TRBJ1-1,14,TRBD1,NA,TRBV27,CASRTGQGPLLAFF,TGTGCCAGCAGAACCGGACAGGGCCCATTACTAGCTTTCTTT
TRBJ2-7,16,TRBD2,NA,TRBV7-2,CASSLGTSGYSYEQYF,TGTGCCAGCAGCTTAGGGACTAGCGGGTATTCCTACGAGCAGTACTTC
TRBJ2-3,17,TRBD2,NA,TRBV5-1,CASSLEGLAESTDTQYF,TGCGCCAGCAGCTTGGAGGGACTAGCGGAGAGCACAGATACGCAGTATTTT
TRBJ2-1,15,TRBD2,NA,TRBV9,CASSADGTSANEQFF,TGTGCCAGCAGCGCGGACGGGACTAGCGCCAATGAGCAGTTCTTC
TRBJ2-7,17,NA,NA,TRBV14,CASSPDGGTDPSYEQYF,TGTGCCAGCAGCCCAGATGGCGGGACAGACCCCTCCTACGAGCAGTACTTC
TRBJ2-7,15,TRBD2,once,TRBV6-1,CASSWNSGSVYEQYF,TGTGCCAGCAGTTGGAATAGCGGGAGCGTCTACGAGCAGTACTTC
TRBJ2-7,13,NA,NA,TRBV19,CATQPTGSYEQYF,TGTGCCACCCAGCCGACAGGCTCCTACGAGCAGTACTTC
TRBJ1-1,15,NA,once,TRBV5-6,CASSLIDRGNTEAFF,TGTGCCAGCAGCTTAATAGACAGAGGGAACACTGAAGCTTTCTTT
TRBJ2-2,16,NA,NA,TRBV7-9,CASKGKAGVNTGELFF,TGTGCCAGCAAAGGGAAGGCAGGGGTGAACACCGGGGAGCTGTTTTTT
TRBJ2-1,12,NA,NA,TRBV19,CASSDRYNEQFF,TGTGCCAGTAGTGATCGGTACAATGAGCAGTTCTTC
TRBJ2-7,13,TRBD2,once,TRBV2,CASSGLAVHEQYF,TGTGCCAGCAGCGGACTAGCGGTCCACGAGCAGTACTTC
TRBJ2-1,15,NA,NA,TRBV19,CASSSGLGSNNEQFF,TGTGCCAGTAGCTCGGGACTCGGTTCTAACAATGAGCAGTTCTTC
TRBJ2-1,13,TRBD1,NA,TRBV7-8,CASSLGGGQGKFF,TGTGCCAGCAGCTTAGGAGGGGGACAGGGCAAGTTCTTC
TRBJ2-1,16,TRBD1,NA,TRBV2,CASKTGTGRTYNEQFF,TGTGCCAGCAAAACCGGGACAGGGAGGACCTACAATGAGCAGTTCTTC
TRBJ2-1,17,NA,NA,TRBV2,CASSEALWGDRYNEQFF,TGTGCCAGCAGTGAAGCCTTGTGGGGGGATCGCTACAATGAGCAGTTCTTC
TRBJ2-7,12,NA,NA,TRBV6-1,CASSSSEYEQYF,TGTGCCAGCAGTTCCAGTGAATACGAGCAGTACTTC
TRBJ1-1,17,TRBD1,NA,TRBV7-9,CASSLGWDSDMNTEAFF,TGTGCCAGCAGCTTAGGATGGGACAGTGACATGAACACTGAAGCTTTCTTT
TRBJ2-7,14,NA,NA,TRBV13,CASSLGQGRYEQYF,TGTGCCAGCAGCTTAGGTCAGGGTAGGTACGAGCAGTACTTC
TRBJ2-7,13,NA,NA,TRBV7-2,CASSGPFPYEQYF,TGTGCCAGCAGCGGGCCCTTTCCGTATGAGCAGTACTTC
TRBJ2-1,18,TRBD1,NA,TRBV7-9,CASSPPPIGTATYNEQFF,TGTGCCAGCAGCCCGCCCCCCATCGGGACAGCTACCTACAATGAGCAGTTCTTC
TRBJ2-1,15,TRBD2,NA,TRBV19,CASSIDSGNYNEQFF,TGTGCCAGTAGTATAGATAGCGGGAACTACAATGAGCAGTTCTTC
TRBJ1-1,18,NA,NA,TRBV5-4,CASSPREGGPAVNTEAFF,TGTGCCAGCAGCCCCAGGGAGGGAGGTCCAGCCGTGAACACTGAAGCTTTCTTT
TRBJ1-2,15,TRBD1,NA,TRBV12-5,CASSHTGGAGYGYTF,TGTGCTAGTAGCCATACAGGGGGCGCGGGCTATGGCTACACCTTC
TRBJ1-1,15,TRBD1,NA,TRBV19,CASAVPGQYFAEAFF,TGTGCCAGCGCCGTTCCGGGACAGTACTTTGCTGAAGCTTTCTTT
TRBJ1-2,14,TRBD1,few,TRBV2,CASSGGQGEGGYTF,TGTGCCAGCAGCGGAGGACAGGGGGAAGGAGGCTACACCTTC
TRBJ1-5,14,NA,NA,TRBV9,CASSVQGGGEPQHF,TGTGCCAGCAGCGTTCAGGGAGGTGGCGAGCCCCAGCATTTT
TRBJ2-7,13,NA,NA,TRBV4-2,CASSQARSYEQYF,TGTGCCAGCAGCCAAGCCCGTAGCTACGAGCAGTACTTC
TRBJ2-7,15,TRBD2,NA,TRBV11-2,CASSLVVAGTSEQYF,TGTGCCAGCAGCTTAGTGGTAGCGGGAACCTCCGAGCAGTACTTC
TRBJ2-3,17,TRBD2,NA,TRBV19,CASSIPTSGRVPDTQYF,TGTGCCAGTAGTATTCCCACTAGCGGGAGGGTCCCAGATACGCAGTATTTT
TRBJ2-2,17,TRBD2,NA,TRBV4-3,CASSQGWGGRISGELFF,TGCGCCAGCAGCCAAGGATGGGGAGGGAGGATATCCGGGGAGCTGTTTTTT
TRBJ2-5,15,NA,NA,TRBV7-9,CASSPNPTTQETQYF,TGTGCCAGCAGCCCTAACCCGACTACCCAAGAGACCCAGTACTTC
TRBJ2-2,17,TRBD2,NA,TRBV4-1,CASSQVGLAVNTGELFF,TGCGCCAGCAGCCAAGTCGGACTAGCGGTTAACACCGGGGAGCTGTTTTTT
TRBJ1-5,13,NA,NA,TRBV5-5,CASSFSGDQPQHF,TGTGCCAGCAGCTTTTCCGGGGATCAGCCCCAGCATTTT
TRBJ1-1,16,TRBD1,NA,TRBV4-1,CASSHGPGTGNTEAFF,TGCGCCAGCAGCCACGGACCCGGGACAGGGAACACTGAAGCTTTCTTT
TRBJ2-7,14,NA,NA,TRBV27,CASSPGGRFYEQYF,TGTGCCAGCAGCCCCGGGGGGCGCTTCTACGAGCAGTACTTC
TRBJ2-5,14,TRBD1,NA,TRBV5-1,CASSLGTGAETQYF,TGCGCCAGCAGCTTGGGGACAGGGGCGGAGACCCAGTACTTC
TRBJ2-7,16,TRBD2,NA,TRBV2,CASSPGLAGGRQEQYF,TGTGCCAGCAGTCCGGGACTAGCGGGAGGGCGACAAGAGCAGTACTTC
TRBJ1-1,14,NA,NA,TRBV11-3,CASSLAGGNTEAFF,TGTGCCAGCAGCTTAGCCGGGGGGAACACTGAAGCTTTCTTT
TRBJ2-7,13,TRBD1,NA,TRBV2,CASGPRQGAEGYF,TGTGCCAGCGGGCCACGACAGGGGGCGGAAGGTTACTTC
TRBJ1-4,12,NA,NA,TRBV19,CASNFPNEKLFF,TGTGCCAGTAACTTTCCTAATGAAAAACTGTTTTTT
TRBJ1-4,16,NA,once,TRBV30,CAWSGDHSGEGEKLFF,TGTGCCTGGTCCGGTGATCATTCGGGGGAAGGTGAAAAACTGTTTTTT
TRBJ2-7,15,TRBD1,NA,TRBV11-2,CASSFSPGTGDEQYF,TGTGCCAGCAGCTTCAGTCCCGGGACAGGGGACGAGCAGTACTTC
TRBJ1-1,15,NA,NA,TRBV7-9,CASSPPTAMNTEAFF,TGTGCCAGCAGCCCTCCGACAGCCATGAACACTGAAGCTTTCTTT